This T cell receptor beta chain was obtained from a study of T cell repertoires in cytomegalovirus infection. This clonotype was recorded a few times. Its antigen is currently unknown. TCRdb analysed the reads with MiXCR anew, one entry per CDR3 protein. The table has some 940,000 distinct CDR3 sequences, more than 25% seen once; the top ten hold over 12%. The sample in question was cultured CD8+ T cells from PBMCs, obtained from culture after CMV antigen stimulation. This clonotype was obtained from a human donor in good health (CMV status not recorded). Some clones in this sample may be carry-over from other donors' samples.

In DNA, the CDR3 is TGTGCCACCAGCAAATGGGACAGTACCTACAATGAGCAGTTCTTC. This encodes CATSKWDSTYNEQFF. The V and J genes are TRBV15 and TRBJ2-1, with 7 nucleotides matching TRBD1. There are 15 residues in the CDR3. From germline, CDR1 is LNHNV and CDR2 YYDKDF (reference sequence). After removal of 4 bases from V and 2 bases from J, the junction contained 5 bases not matched to a gene.